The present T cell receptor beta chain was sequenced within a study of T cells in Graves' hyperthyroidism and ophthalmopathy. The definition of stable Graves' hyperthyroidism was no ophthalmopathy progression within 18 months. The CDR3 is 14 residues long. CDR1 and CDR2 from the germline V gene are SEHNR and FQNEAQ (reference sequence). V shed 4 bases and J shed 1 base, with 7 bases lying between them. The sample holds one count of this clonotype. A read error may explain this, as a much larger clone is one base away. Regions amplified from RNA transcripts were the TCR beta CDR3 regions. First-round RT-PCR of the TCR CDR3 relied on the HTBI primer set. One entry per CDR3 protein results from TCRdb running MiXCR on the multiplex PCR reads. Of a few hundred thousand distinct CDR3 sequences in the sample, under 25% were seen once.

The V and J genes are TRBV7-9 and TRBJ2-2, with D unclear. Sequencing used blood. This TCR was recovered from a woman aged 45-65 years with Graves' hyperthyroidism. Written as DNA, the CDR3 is TGTGCCAGCAGCTGGGCAGGGAACACCGGGGAGCTGTTTTTT. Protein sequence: CASSWAGNTGELFF.